Presented here are 30 T cell receptor beta chains from one specimen sequenced in a study of shared clonotypes between healthy human individuals (dated by TCRdb to the early 2020s). The receptor library was made with the immunoSEQ multiplex PCR assay. Held by TCRdb, this immuneACCESS table contains in-frame sequences only and omits some clones. Under half of the omission traces to an unresolved V gene where checked; the cause of the rest is unknown. Across this sample there are 450,000 to 650,000 clones, with around three quarters seen only once. The ten most abundant clones make up around 13% of the sample. Source material: PBMCs. These receptors originate from a woman in her thirties or forties in good health. Some clones in this sample may be carry-over from other donors' samples.

The table lists this clone with a few counts. The CDR3 DNA reads as TGTGCCTGGAGTAGACAGGTTTGGGAGGAGACCCAGTACTTC. Amino acids: CAWSRQVWEETQYF. J is TRBJ2-5 and V is TRBV30, with a possible D match to TRBD1 (6 bases). In germline, CDR1 is GTSNPN, CDR2 SVGIG (reference sequence). The CDR3 spans 14 residues. Trimming left V 2 bases short and J 5 bases short, with 15 bases between. The whole variable domain, remainder taken from reference TRBV30 and TRBJ2-5, is SQTIHQWPATLVQPVGSPLSLECTVEGTSNPNLYWYRQAAGRGLQLLFYSVGIGQISSEVPQNLSASRPQDRQFILSSKKLLLSDSGFYLCAWSRQVWEETQYFGPGTRLLVL.

A note on this clone: A far larger clone is just one base off, so this is likely a read error. The same CDR3 can be traced to other DNA sequences in this sample. The CDR3: CASSEILPLGRTNEKLFF. The CDR3 coding sequence is TGTGCCAGCAGTGAGATCCTACCCCTCGGACGGACTAATGAAAAACTGTTTTTT. This rearrangement joins TRBV6-1 to TRBJ1-4; D not certain. The ends were cut back, 3 bases at V and 2 bases at J, with 19 bases in the middle. Germline values: CDR1 MNHNS, CDR2 SASEGT. The CDR3 loop spans 18 amino acids.

Only a few counts were recorded for this clone. The J gene is TRBJ1-1, the V gene TRBV30; 7 bases fit TRBD1. There are 14 residues in the CDR3. Losses at the gene ends were 4 bases for V and 5 bases for J; bases not matched to a gene: 10. Per the germline V gene, CDR1 is GTSNPN and CDR2 is SVGIG (reference sequence). The CDR3 DNA reads as TGTGCCTGGAATTTGAGGGGGCGGGGAACTGAAGCTTTCTTT. It specifies CAWNLRGRGTEAFF.

The chain links TRBV28 to TRBJ2-7, with TRBD2 as a possible D gene (5 bases). Trimming stripped 7 bases from V and 2 bases from J, with 21 bases between. CDR3 size: 16 residues. Germline values: CDR1 MDHEN, CDR2 SYDVKM. DNA of the CDR3: TGTGCCAGCACCCCCGGCGGGTTAGCGAACCCCTACGAGCAGTACTTC. Translating it yields CASTPGGLANPYEQYF.

The CDR3 loop reads CAWNELRPDGYTF. The CDR3 nucleotides read TGTGCCTGGAACGAACTTCGGCCGGACGGCTACACCTTC. V usage is TRBV30 and J usage is TRBJ1-2; D gene ambiguous. The length of the CDR3 is 13 residues. Germline V gives CDR1 GTSNPN, CDR2 SVGIG (reference sequence). The V and J ends lost 4 bases and 8 bases respectively, with 17 bases between them.

In this sample, this clone turned up a few times. The chain employs TRBV4-1 and TRBJ1-6; 7 positions match TRBD1. The V and J ends lost 3 bases and 7 bases, in that order; junction bases with no gene match: 3. There are 14 residues in the CDR3. Per germline, CDR1 MGHRA and CDR2 YSYEKL. The DNA of the CDR3 is TGCGCCAGCAGCCATACAGGGGACAATTCACCCCTCCACTTT. It codes for CASSHTGDNSPLHF.

The chain employs TRBV6-1 and TRBJ2-7; D is ambiguous. CDR3 length: 13 amino acids. V dropped 5 bases and J dropped 4 bases, with 12 bases sitting between them. Germline assignment: CDR1 MNHNS and CDR2 SASEGT. CDR3 region: CASSHRTAYEQYF. The DNA for the CDR3 is TGTGCCAGCAGTCACCGGACGGCTTACGAGCAGTACTTC.

This clone showed up just a few times. This chain connects TRBV6-1 to TRBJ2-4, with D perhaps TRBD1 (6 bases). V shed 9 bases and J shed 7 bases, with 22 bases lying between them. Germline V gene lookup returns CDR1 MNHNS and CDR2 SASEGT. This CDR3 contains 15 residues. In DNA, the CDR3 is TGTGCCAGAAACGAACAGGGTCCCTTTGTTAACATTCAGTACTTC. Residues: CARNEQGPFVNIQYF.

The V call is TRBV7-8, the J call TRBJ1-1; D call uncertain. The ends were cut back, 2 bases at V and 4 bases at J, with 11 bases in the middle. The CDR3 is 14 residues long. The germline gives CDR1 SGHVS, CDR2 FQNEAQ. CDR3 nucleotides: TGTGCCAGCAGCTTAATGGGGTTCGGCACTGAAGCTTTCTTT. Amino acid sequence: CASSLMGFGTEAFF.

Concerning this clone itself: This could be a read error, since a much larger clone is one nucleotide away. The chain links TRBV2 to TRBJ2-5, with 11 bases identical to TRBD2. The CDR3 is made up of 14 amino acids. The V gene's germline CDR1 is SNHLY and CDR2 FYNNEI. J was trimmed by 6 bases and V by 7 bases; bases with no gene match: 7. The CDR3 DNA sequence: TGTGCCAGCAAACTAGCGGGAGTTGGGAAGACCCAGTACTTC. Translation: CASKLAGVGKTQYF.

The chain joins TRBV18 to TRBJ1-1; D is ambiguous. Germline V CDR1 and CDR2: KGHSH, LQKENI. This CDR3 comprises 15 residues. V gave up 3 bases and J gave up 10 bases, with 21 bases separating them. This chain's CDR3 is CASSPVMSKGLGAFF. CDR3 nucleotides: TGTGCCAGCTCACCGGTTATGTCAAAGGGCTTGGGAGCTTTCTTT. Full variable domain (remainder filled in from reference TRBV18 and TRBJ1-1): NAGVMQNPRHLVRRRGQEARLRCSPMKGHSHVYWYRQLPEEGLKFMVYLQKENIIDESGMPKERFSAEFPKEGPSILRIQQVVRGDSAAYFCASSPVMSKGLGAFFGQGTRLTVV.

The CDR3 bases are TGTGCCAGCAGTTCCACTTCCCTCACCGGGGAGCTGTTTTTT. The encoded protein is CASSSTSLTGELFF. V is TRBV28 and J is TRBJ2-2; D not certain. The CDR3 runs 14 residues. CDR1 and CDR2 from the germline V gene are MDHEN and SYDVKM. The V and J ends lost 4 bases and 4 bases respectively, with 10 bases between them. Filled out from reference TRBV28 and TRBJ2-2, the complete variable domain reads DVKVTQSSRYLVKRTGEKVFLECVQDMDHENMFWYRQDPGLGLRLIYFSYDVKMKEKGDIPEGYSVSREKKERFSLILESASTNQTSMYLCASSSTSLTGELFFGEGSRLTVL.

V is TRBV29-1 and J is TRBJ2-1, with 11 bases lining up with TRBD2. V gave up 6 bases and J gave up 4 bases; unmatched junction bases: 5. Germline V gene sequence: CDR1 SQVTM, CDR2 ANQGSEA. The CDR3 covers 14 residues. The CDR3 nucleotides read TGCAGCGTCCTCGGGACTAGCGGATACAATGAGCAGTTCTTC. As protein: CSVLGTSGYNEQFF.

This sequence joins TRBV28 and TRBJ1-2; D remains ambiguous. Germline V gene lookup returns CDR1 MDHEN and CDR2 SYDVKM. CDR3 length equals 13 residues. Trimming cost V 5 bases and J 7 bases, with 14 bases left between them. In DNA form, the CDR3 reads TGTGCCAGCAGTCCGCCTGCTAGGGTTGGCTACACCTTC. The encoded protein is CASSPPARVGYTF.

V and J are TRBV6-5 and TRBJ2-3; a weak D match, TRBD2 (6 bases). This CDR3 comprises 15 residues. The germline gives CDR1 MNHEY, CDR2 SVGAGI. Trimming took 4 bases from V and 6 from J, leaving 17 bases between them. CDR3 region: CASSSGQAGMDTQYF. The CDR3 DNA follows: TGTGCCAGCAGTTCGGGGCAAGCGGGCATGGATACGCAGTATTTT.

Points on this clone: Other DNA sequences of this sample code for an identical CDR3. The chain is built from TRBV2 and TRBJ2-5, with 7 bases fitting TRBD1. The J call may be incorrect, as the DNA end agrees better with TRBJ2-7. In germline, CDR1 is SNHLY, CDR2 FYNNEI. The CDR3 is made up of 15 amino acids. The DNA of the CDR3 is TGTGCCAGCAGTGAAGGATGGGACAGAAACTACGAGCAGTACTTC. Translated, it gives CASSEGWDRNYEQYF.

The chain is built from TRBV5-4 and TRBJ2-5, with 8 bases lining up with TRBD1. The CDR3 is 13 residues long. The V gene end was trimmed by 10 bases and the J gene end by 4 bases; junction bases not matched to a gene: 9. Germline-derived CDR1 and CDR2 are SGHNT and YYREEE (reference sequence). The CDR3: CALGTGGRETQYF. CDR3 DNA: TGTGCCCTTGGAACAGGGGGGAGAGAGACCCAGTACTTC.

V usage is TRBV11-2 and J usage is TRBJ2-7; D not certain. Trimming stripped 1 base from V and 7 bases from J, with 11 bases between. The germline CDR1 and CDR2 sequences are SGHAT and FQNNGV. This CDR3 has 13 residues. The DNA for the CDR3 is TGTGCCAGCAGCTTAGTGGGTCCTAGTGAGCAGTACTTC. Translating it yields CASSLVGPSEQYF. The full variable domain, its missing parts supplied by reference TRBV11-2 and TRBJ2-7, is EAGVAQSPRYKIIEKRQSVAFWCNPISGHATLYWYQQILGQGPKLLIQFQNNGVVDDSQLPKDRFSAERLKGVDSTLKIQPAKLEDSAVYLCASSLVGPSEQYFGPGTRLTVT.

The genes are TRBV12-5 and TRBJ2-1; no firm D call. Trimming cost V 3 bases and J 9 bases, with 9 bases left between them. There are 12 residues in the CDR3. CDR1 is LGHNT, CDR2 FRNRAP, per germline. The CDR3, as DNA: TGTGCTAGTGGTTTAGTGAACTCTGAGCAGTTCTTC. The encoded protein is CASGLVNSEQFF.

This clone has a handful of counts. V gene TRBV5-4 combines with J gene TRBJ2-7; a weak D match, TRBD2 (5 bases). The V end lost 5 bases, the J end lost 7 bases, and 16 bases lay between the germline ends. Germline V gene sequence: CDR1 SGHNT, CDR2 YYREEE (reference sequence). CDR3 length: 13 residues. As DNA, the CDR3 is TGTGCCAGCAGTTCAAACCAACCGGGGGAGCAGTACTTC. Translation gives CASSSNQPGEQYF.

The chain couples TRBV18 to TRBJ2-7, with TRBD2 identical over 7 bases. Germline trimming cut 4 bases from V and 0 bases from J; bases unmatched to any gene: 6. CDR1 KGHSH and CDR2 LQKENI come from the germline V gene. The CDR3 loop spans 15 amino acids. In nucleotides, the CDR3 is TGTGCCAGCTCACGACCACTAGCGAACTCCTACGAGCAGTACTTC. Protein product: CASSRPLANSYEQYF. Combining the CDR3 with reference TRBV18 and TRBJ2-7 gives the whole variable domain NAGVMQNPRHLVRRRGQEARLRCSPMKGHSHVYWYRQLPEEGLKFMVYLQKENIIDESGMPKERFSAEFPKEGPSILRIQQVVRGDSAAYFCASSRPLANSYEQYFGPGTRLTVT.

The chain has TRBV10-1 and TRBJ2-7; D unclear. The CDR3 extends over 13 amino acids. Trimming pared 2 bases from V and 3 bases from J, leaving 8 bases between. Germline V gives CDR1 WNHNN, CDR2 SYGVQD (reference sequence). CDR3 amino acids: CASSEGANYEQYF. DNA of the CDR3: TGCGCCAGCAGTGAGGGAGCGAACTACGAGCAGTACTTC.

With respect to this clone: This may stem from a read error, because a much larger clone lies one nucleotide away. This chain links TRBV10-1 with TRBJ2-7, with D possibly TRBD2 on 6 matching bases. CDR1 is WNHNN, CDR2 SYGVQD, per germline (reference sequence). CDR3 length: 15 residues. The DNA of the CDR3 is TGCGCCAGCAGTGAGTCAGGCGGGAAATCCTGCGAGCAGTACTTC. Its protein product is CASSESGGKSCEQYF.

V and J are TRBV27 and TRBJ1-1; no definite D call. V lost 3 bases to trimming and J lost 0 bases, with 8 bases between them. CDR1 is MNHEY, CDR2 SMNVEV, per germline (reference sequence). This CDR3 has 14 amino acids. The CDR3 coding sequence is TGTGCCAGCAGTTTGAGTTTAATGAACACTGAAGCTTTCTTT. Translated: CASSLSLMNTEAFF.

As regards this clone: With only one base between it and a far larger clone, this is likely a read error. J is TRBJ1-1 and V is TRBV29-1, with D possibly TRBD1 on 6 matching bases. The CDR3 runs to 13 residues. Trimming cost V 5 bases and J 8 bases, with 18 bases left between them. CDR1 is SQVTM and CDR2 is ANQGSEA in the germline V gene. The CDR3 DNA follows: TGCAGCGTTAACGAACAGGGAGTCTGCGAAGCTTTCTTT. It codes for CSVNEQGVCEAFF.

A note on this clone: A read error likely explains this, since a far larger clone differs by one base. The chain joins TRBV10-3 to TRBJ2-7; 7 bases agree with TRBD2. Trimming at V came to 4 bases and at J to 6 bases, leaving 15 bases not matched to a gene. Germline loops: CDR1 ENHRY, CDR2 SYGVKD. The CDR3 extends over 16 amino acids. CDR3 sequence: CAISGSSYGGSSEQYF. In DNA form, the CDR3 reads TGTGCCATCAGTGGGTCGAGTTATGGCGGGAGTTCCGAGCAGTACTTC.

This sequence joins TRBV7-3 and TRBJ2-1; a weak D match, TRBD2 (5 bases). The V and J ends lost 4 bases and 4 bases respectively, with 17 bases between them. The CDR3 spans 16 residues. The germline V gene encodes CDR1 SGHTA and CDR2 FQGTGA. This CDR3 is CASSSQGRVGYNEQFF. The CDR3 DNA sequence: TGTGCCAGCAGCTCCCAAGGGCGGGTGGGGTACAATGAGCAGTTCTTC.

The chain recombines TRBV7-8 with TRBJ2-5; 7 nucleotides match TRBD1. The CDR3 has 15 residues. CDR1 is SGHVS, CDR2 FQNEAQ, per germline. V lost 5 bases to trimming and J lost 5 bases; unmatched junction nucleotides: 11. As DNA, the CDR3 is TGTGCCAGCAGCCCCTCCCGGGACAGTTTTGAGACCCAGTACTTC. This translates into CASSPSRDSFETQYF.

The chain employs TRBV7-2 and TRBJ1-2; D gene unclear. Germline V gives CDR1 SGHTA, CDR2 FQGNSA. The CDR3 is 13 residues long. V dropped 1 base and J dropped 8 bases, with 11 bases sitting between them. CDR3 nucleotides: TGTGCCAGCAGCTTAGGTATCTACGGGGGCTACACCTTC. As protein: CASSLGIYGGYTF.

Details on this clone: Given a far larger clone just one base away, this is likely a sequencing read error. The same CDR3 can be traced to other DNA sequences in this sample. In nucleotides, the CDR3 is TGTGCCAGCTCACGGACAGGGCCCTCCCAGGGCTACTATGGCTACACCTTC. This codes for CASSRTGPSQGYYGYTF. The V gene is TRBV18, the J gene TRBJ1-2, with 8 bases fitting TRBD1. The CDR3 runs 17 residues. The V segment lost 4 bases and the J segment 3 bases; nucleotides outside the gene matches: 13. CDR1 and CDR2 from the germline V gene are KGHSH and LQKENI.